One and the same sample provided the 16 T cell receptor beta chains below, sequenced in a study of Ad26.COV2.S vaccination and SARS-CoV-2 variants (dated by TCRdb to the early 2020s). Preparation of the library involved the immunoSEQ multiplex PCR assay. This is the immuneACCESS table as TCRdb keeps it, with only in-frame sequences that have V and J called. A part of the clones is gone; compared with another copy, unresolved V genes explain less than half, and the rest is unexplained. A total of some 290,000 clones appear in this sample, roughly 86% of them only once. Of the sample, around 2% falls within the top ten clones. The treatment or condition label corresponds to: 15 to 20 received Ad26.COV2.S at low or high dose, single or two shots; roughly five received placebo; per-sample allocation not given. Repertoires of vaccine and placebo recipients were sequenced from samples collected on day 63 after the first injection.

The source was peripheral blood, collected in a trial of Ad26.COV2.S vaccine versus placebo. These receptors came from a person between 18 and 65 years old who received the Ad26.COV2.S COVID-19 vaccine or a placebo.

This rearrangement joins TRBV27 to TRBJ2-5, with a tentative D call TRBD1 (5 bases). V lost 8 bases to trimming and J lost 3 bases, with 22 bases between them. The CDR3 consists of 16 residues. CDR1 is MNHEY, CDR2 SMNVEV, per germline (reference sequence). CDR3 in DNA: TGTGCCAGCCGGGTATGGGCAGGGAAAATGGAAGAGACCCAGTACTTC. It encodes CASRVWAGKMEETQYF.

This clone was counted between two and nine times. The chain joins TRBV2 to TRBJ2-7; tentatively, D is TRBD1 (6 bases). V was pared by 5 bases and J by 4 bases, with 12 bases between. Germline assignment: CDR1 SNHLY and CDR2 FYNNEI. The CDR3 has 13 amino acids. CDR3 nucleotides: TGTGCCAGCAGTCAGGGGCTAGAATACGAGCAGTACTTC. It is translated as CASSQGLEYEQYF.

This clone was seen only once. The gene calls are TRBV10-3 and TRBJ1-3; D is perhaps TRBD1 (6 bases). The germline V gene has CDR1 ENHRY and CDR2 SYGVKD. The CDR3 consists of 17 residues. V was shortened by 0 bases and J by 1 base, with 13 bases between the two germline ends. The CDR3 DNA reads TGTGCCATCAGTGAGTCTATGGGGGGCTCATCTGGAAACACCATATATTTT. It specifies CAISESMGGSSGNTIYF.

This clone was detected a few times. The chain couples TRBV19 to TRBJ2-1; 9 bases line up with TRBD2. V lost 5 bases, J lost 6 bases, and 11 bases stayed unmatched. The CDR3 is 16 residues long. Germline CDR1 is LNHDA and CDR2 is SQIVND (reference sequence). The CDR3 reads CASSFTSGTSSNEQFF. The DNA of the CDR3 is TGTGCCAGTAGTTTCACCTCCGGGACTAGCTCCAATGAGCAGTTCTTC.

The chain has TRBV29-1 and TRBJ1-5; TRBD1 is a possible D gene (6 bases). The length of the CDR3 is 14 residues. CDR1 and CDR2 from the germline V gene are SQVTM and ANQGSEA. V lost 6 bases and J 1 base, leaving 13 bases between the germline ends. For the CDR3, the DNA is TGCAGCGTCTTAATAGGGGGGAGCAATCAGCCCCAGCATTTT. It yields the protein CSVLIGGSNQPQHF.

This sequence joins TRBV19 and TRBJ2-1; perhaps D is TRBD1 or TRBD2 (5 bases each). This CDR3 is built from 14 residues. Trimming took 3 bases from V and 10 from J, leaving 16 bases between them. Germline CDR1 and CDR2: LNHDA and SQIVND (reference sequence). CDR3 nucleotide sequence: TGTGCCAGTAGTATTGAGTGGGGGATCTGGGAGCAGTTCTTC. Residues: CASSIEWGIWEQFF.

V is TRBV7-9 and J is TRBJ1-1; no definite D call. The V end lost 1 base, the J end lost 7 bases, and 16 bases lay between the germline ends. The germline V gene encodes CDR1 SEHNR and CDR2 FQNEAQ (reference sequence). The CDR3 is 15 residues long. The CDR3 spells CASSLVETQHGEAFF. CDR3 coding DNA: TGTGCCAGCAGCTTAGTCGAGACTCAACACGGTGAAGCTTTCTTT.

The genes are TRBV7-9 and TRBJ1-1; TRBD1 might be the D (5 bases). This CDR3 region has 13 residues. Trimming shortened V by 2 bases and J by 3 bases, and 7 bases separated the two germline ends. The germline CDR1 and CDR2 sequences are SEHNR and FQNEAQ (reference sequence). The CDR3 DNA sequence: TGTGCCAGCAGCTTACAGGGCTACACTGAAGCTTTCTTT. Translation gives CASSLQGYTEAFF.

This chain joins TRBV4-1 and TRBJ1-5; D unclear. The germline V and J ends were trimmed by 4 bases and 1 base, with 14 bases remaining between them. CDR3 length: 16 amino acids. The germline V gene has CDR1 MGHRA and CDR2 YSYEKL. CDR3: CASSLFAGYSNQPQHF. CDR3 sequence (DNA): TGCGCCAGCAGCCTATTTGCAGGATACAGCAATCAGCCCCAGCATTTT.

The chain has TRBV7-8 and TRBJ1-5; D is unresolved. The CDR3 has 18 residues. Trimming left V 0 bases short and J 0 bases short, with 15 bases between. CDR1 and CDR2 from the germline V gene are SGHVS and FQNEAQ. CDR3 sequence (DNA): TGTGCCAGCAGCTTAGCTGGGCCCCAGAGCTATAGCAATCAGCCCCAGCATTTT. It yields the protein CASSLAGPQSYSNQPQHF.

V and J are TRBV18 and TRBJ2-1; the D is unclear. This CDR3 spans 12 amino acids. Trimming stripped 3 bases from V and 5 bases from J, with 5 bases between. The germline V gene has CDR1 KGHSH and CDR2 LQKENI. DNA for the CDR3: TGTGCCAGCTCACCGGTAGACAATGAGCAGTTCTTC. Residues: CASSPVDNEQFF. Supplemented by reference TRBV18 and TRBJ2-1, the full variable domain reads NAGVMQNPRHLVRRRGQEARLRCSPMKGHSHVYWYRQLPEEGLKFMVYLQKENIIDESGMPKERFSAEFPKEGPSILRIQQVVRGDSAAYFCASSPVDNEQFFGPGTRLTVL.

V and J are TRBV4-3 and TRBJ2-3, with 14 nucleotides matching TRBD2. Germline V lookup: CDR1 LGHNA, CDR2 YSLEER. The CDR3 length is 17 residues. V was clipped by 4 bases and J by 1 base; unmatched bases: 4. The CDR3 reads CASSPTGLAGGTDTQYF. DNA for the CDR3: TGCGCCAGCAGCCCAACGGGACTAGCGGGGGGCACAGATACGCAGTATTTT.

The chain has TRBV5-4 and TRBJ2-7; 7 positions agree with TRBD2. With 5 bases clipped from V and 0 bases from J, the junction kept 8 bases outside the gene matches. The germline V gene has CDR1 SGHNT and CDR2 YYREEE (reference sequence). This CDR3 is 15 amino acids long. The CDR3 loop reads CASRSSGASSYEQYF. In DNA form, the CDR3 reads TGTGCCAGCAGGTCAAGCGGGGCAAGCTCCTACGAGCAGTACTTC. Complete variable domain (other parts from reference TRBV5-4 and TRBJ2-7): ETGVTQSPTHLIKTRGQQVTLRCSSQSGHNTVSWYQQALGQGPQFIFQYYREEENGRGNFPPRFSGLQFPNYSSELNVNALELDDSALYLCASRSSGASSYEQYFGPGTRLTVT.

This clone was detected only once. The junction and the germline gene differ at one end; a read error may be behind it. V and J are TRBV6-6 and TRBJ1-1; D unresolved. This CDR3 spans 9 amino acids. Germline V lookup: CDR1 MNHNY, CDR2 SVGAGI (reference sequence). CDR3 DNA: TGTGCCAGCAGTGATGGTCCCTCATTT. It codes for CASSDGPSF.

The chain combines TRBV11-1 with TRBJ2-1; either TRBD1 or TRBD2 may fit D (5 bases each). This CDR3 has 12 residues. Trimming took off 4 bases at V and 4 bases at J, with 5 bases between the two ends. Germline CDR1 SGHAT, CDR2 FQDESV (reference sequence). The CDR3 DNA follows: TGTGCCAGCAGCTGGGGGTACAATGAGCAGTTCTTC. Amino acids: CASSWGYNEQFF.

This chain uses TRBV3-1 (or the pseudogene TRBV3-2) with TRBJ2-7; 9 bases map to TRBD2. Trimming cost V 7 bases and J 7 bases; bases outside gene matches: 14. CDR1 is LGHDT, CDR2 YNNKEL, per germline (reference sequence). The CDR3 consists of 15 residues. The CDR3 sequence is CASTNLGVAGEEQYF. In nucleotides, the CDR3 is TGTGCCAGCACCAACCTGGGGGTAGCGGGGGAAGAGCAGTACTTC.